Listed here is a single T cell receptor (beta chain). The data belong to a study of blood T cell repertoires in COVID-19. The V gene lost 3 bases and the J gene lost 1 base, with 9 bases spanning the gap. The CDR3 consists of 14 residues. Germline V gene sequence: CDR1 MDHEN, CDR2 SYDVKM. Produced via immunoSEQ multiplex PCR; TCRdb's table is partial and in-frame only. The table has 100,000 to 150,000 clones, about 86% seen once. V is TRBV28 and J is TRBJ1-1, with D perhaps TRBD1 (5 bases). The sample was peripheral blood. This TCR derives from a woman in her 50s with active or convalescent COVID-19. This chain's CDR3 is CASSFWGGNTEAFF. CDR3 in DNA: TGTGCCAGCAGTTTTTGGGGGGGGAACACTGAAGCTTTCTTT.